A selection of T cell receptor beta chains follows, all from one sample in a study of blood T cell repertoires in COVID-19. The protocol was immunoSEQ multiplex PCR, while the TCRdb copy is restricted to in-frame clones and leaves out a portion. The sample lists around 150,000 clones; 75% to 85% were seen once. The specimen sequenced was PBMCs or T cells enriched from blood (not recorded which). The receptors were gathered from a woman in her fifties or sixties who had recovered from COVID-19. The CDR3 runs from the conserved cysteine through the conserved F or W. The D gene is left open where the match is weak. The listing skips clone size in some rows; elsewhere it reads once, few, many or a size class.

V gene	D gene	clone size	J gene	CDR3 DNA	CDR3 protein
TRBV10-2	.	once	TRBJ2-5	TGCGCCAGCAGTGTGTCTAGTCTTCGAGAGACCCAGTACTTC	CASSVSSLRETQYF
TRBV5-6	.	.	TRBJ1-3	TGTGCCAGCAGCCCCAACCCAGGGGACGGAAACACCATATATTTT	CASSPNPGDGNTIYF
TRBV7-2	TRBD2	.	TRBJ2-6	TGTGCCAGCAGCCCTCTCCGGGAGGAAAACGTCCTGACTTTC	CASSPLREENVLTF
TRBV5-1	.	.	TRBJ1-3	TGCGCCAGCAGCGATGCGACTAGAGGAAACACCATATATTTT	CASSDATRGNTIYF
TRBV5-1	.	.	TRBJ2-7	TGCGCCAGCAGCTTGGTTGTTAGCGGAACCTACGAGCAGTACTTC	CASSLVVSGTYEQYF
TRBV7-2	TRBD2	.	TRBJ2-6	TGTGCCAGCAGCCTAGCGGGGGCAGGGGCCAACGTCCTGACTTTC	CASSLAGAGANVLTF
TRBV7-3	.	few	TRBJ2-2	TGTGCCAGCAGCTTAAGAGGCGTGGAGGGTGGAAACACCGGGGAGCTGTTTTTT	CASSLRGVEGGNTGELFF
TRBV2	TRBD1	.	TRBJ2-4	TGTGCCAGCAGTGGGGACAGGGGACGTGCCAAAAACATTCAGTACTTC	CASSGDRGRAKNIQYF
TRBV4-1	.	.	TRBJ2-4	TGCGCCAGCAGCCCCCCCGGAGGGTTGAACATTCAGTACTTC	CASSPPGGLNIQYF
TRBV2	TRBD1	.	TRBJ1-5	TGTGCCAGTACCACCGGACAGGTCAATCAGCCCCAGCATTTT	CASTTGQVNQPQHF
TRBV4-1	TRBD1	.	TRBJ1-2	TGCGCCAGCAGCCTCGGACAGGGCGACGTCTATGGCTACACCTTC	CASSLGQGDVYGYTF
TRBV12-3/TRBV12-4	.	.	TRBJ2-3	TGTGCCACCAGTTTCTCGGGGGATACGCAGTATTTT	CATSFSGDTQYF
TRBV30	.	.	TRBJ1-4	TGTGCCTGGAGCGCCCAAGGGGGGGGGTCAACTAATGAAAAACTGTTTTTT	CAWSAQGGGSTNEKLFF
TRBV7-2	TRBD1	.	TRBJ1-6	TGTGCCAGCAGTCAAAAGAACAGGGGATCCTATAATTCACCCCTCCACTTT	CASSQKNRGSYNSPLHF
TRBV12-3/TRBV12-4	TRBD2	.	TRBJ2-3	TGTGCCAGCAGTCGGGGGGACACAGATACGCAGTATTTT	CASSRGDTDTQYF
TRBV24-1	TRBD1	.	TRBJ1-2	TGTGCCACCAGTGCAAGGACAGGGTATGGCTACACCTTC	CATSARTGYGYTF
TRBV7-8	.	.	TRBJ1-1	TGTGCCAGCAGCTCAGGGGTGAACACTGAAGCTTTCTTT	CASSSGVNTEAFF
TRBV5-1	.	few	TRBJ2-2	TGCGCCAGTTTCGGGACATTAAATTCCGGGGAGCTGTTTTTT	CASFGTLNSGELFF
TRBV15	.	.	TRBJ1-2	TGTGCCACCCAGGGGCCTGACCCTAACTATGGCTACACCTTC	CATQGPDPNYGYTF
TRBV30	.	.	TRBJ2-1	TGTGCCTGGCTAGGTGTGAGCTACAATGAGCAGTTCTTC	CAWLGVSYNEQFF
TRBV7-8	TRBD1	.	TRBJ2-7	TGTGCCAGCAGCTTACCGGGACAGGATTACGAGCAGTACTTC	CASSLPGQDYEQYF
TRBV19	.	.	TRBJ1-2	TGTGCCAGTAGTATCGCAGATAACTATGGCTACACCTTC	CASSIADNYGYTF
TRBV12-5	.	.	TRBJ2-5	TGTGCTAGTGGTTGGGGAACGGGACAAGAATTTGAGACCCAGTACTTC	CASGWGTGQEFETQYF
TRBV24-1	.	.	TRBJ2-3	TGTGCCACCAGTGATCAGTCAGGGGTCGGGGATACGCAGTATTTT	CATSDQSGVGDTQYF
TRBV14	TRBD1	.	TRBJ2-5	TGTGCCAGCAGCCTACGACAGGGAATGGGGGAGACCCAGTACTTC	CASSLRQGMGETQYF
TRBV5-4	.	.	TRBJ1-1	TGTGCCAGCAGTCGTGCGTCGGCAGGGAGGACTGAAGCTTTCTTT	CASSRASAGRTEAFF